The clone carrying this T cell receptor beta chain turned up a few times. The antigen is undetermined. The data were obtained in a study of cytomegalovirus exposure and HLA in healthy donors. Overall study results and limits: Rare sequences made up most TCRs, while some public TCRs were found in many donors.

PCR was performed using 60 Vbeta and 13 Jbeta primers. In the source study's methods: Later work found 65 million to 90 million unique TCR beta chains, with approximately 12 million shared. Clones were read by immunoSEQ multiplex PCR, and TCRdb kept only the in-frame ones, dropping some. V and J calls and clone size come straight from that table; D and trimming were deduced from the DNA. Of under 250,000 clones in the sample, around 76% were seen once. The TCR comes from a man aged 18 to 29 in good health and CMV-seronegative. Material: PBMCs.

In nucleotides, the CDR3 is TGTGCCAGCAGCACCGGGACAATAACCGGGGAGCTGTTTTTT. It is translated as CASSTGTITGELFF. The rearrangement links TRBV7-8 to TRBJ2-2; D is possibly TRBD1 (6 bases). CDR1 is SGHVS, CDR2 FQNEAQ, per germline. With 5 bases removed from V and 5 bases from J, the gap between germline ends came to 12 bases. CDR3 size: 14 residues.